These T cell receptor beta chains were read from a single sample in a study of cytomegalovirus exposure and HLA in healthy donors. Profiled with immunoSEQ multiplex PCR; TCRdb holds only in-frame clones, not every one. Of roughly 150,000 clones listed, roughly 80% are singletons. The sequenced sample was PBMCs. Receptors were obtained from a man in his thirties or forties in good health and CMV-seronegative. CDR3s include the opening cysteine and the closing phenylalanine or tryptophan. A D gene is named only where the DNA matches it firmly. Where a row states a size, it is once, few, many or the class of an expanded clone; other rows omit it.

CASSEWSGAFF	TGTGCCAGCAGTGAGTGGTCGGGAGCTTTCTTT	TRBV6-6	.	.	TRBJ1-1
CASSRVSGTYTDTQYF	TGTGCCAGCAGCAGGGTAAGCGGCACCTACACAGATACGCAGTATTTT	TRBV11-3	.	.	TRBJ2-3
CAISESGGMNTEAFF	TGTGCCATCAGTGAGTCTGGCGGAATGAACACTGAAGCTTTCTTT	TRBV10-3	.	.	TRBJ1-1
CASSLARSRTGGYEQYF	TGCGCCAGCAGCTTGGCCCGGTCCCGGACAGGGGGCTACGAGCAGTACTTC	TRBV5-1	.	TRBD1	TRBJ2-7
CASSQDQGGSYNEQFF	TGCGCCAGCAGCCAAGATCAAGGGGGCTCCTACAATGAGCAGTTCTTC	TRBV4-1	.	.	TRBJ2-1
CASSLSRGGGATGELFF	TGTGCCAGCAGCTTATCTAGGGGCGGGGGGGCGACCGGGGAGCTGTTTTTT	TRBV11-2	.	TRBD2	TRBJ2-2
CASSWRQGVAEAFF	TGCGCCAGCAGCTGGAGACAGGGGGTCGCTGAAGCTTTCTTT	TRBV5-1	.	TRBD1	TRBJ1-1
CASSERLLPRDYMNTEAFF	TGTGCCAGCAGCGAAAGACTGCTCCCTCGGGATTACATGAACACTGAAGCTTTCTTT	TRBV5-5	.	.	TRBJ1-1
CASSFRQVYEQYF	TGTGCCAGCAGTTTTCGACAGGTCTACGAGCAGTACTTC	TRBV6-6	.	.	TRBJ2-7
CASSIDNRAGAFF	TGTGCCAGTAGTATAGATAACAGGGCGGGAGCTTTCTTT	TRBV19	few	.	TRBJ1-1
CASGSRLGTEAFF	TGTGCCAGCGGCTCTAGGTTGGGCACTGAAGCTTTCTTT	TRBV9	.	.	TRBJ1-1
CASSEALGGYNSPLHF	TGTGCCAGCAGTGAAGCGCTCGGGGGGTACAATTCCCCCCTCCACTTT	TRBV6-1	.	.	TRBJ1-6
CASSAGTSRTKNIQYF	TGTGCCAGTAGTGCGGGGACTAGCAGGACCAAAAACATTCAGTACTTC	TRBV19	few	TRBD2	TRBJ2-4
CASSFTSGSSYEQYF	TGCGCCAGCAGCTTTACTAGCGGGAGTTCCTACGAGCAGTACTTC	TRBV5-1	once	TRBD2	TRBJ2-7
CASSLAGEVVPDTQYF	TGTGCCAGCAGCTTAGCCGGGGAGGTAGTCCCAGATACGCAGTATTTT	TRBV13	.	.	TRBJ2-3
CASSPWTGGDTEAFF	TGTGCCAGCAGCCCATGGACAGGGGGGGACACTGAAGCTTTCTTT	TRBV7-7	.	TRBD1	TRBJ1-1
CASSYEGVSGYTF	TGTGCCAGCAGTTACGAGGGCGTGTCTGGCTACACCTTC	TRBV6-5	.	.	TRBJ1-2
CASSALATGPTQYF	TGTGCCAGCAGTGCTCTAGCGACGGGCCCTACGCAGTATTTT	TRBV6-4	.	.	TRBJ2-3
CASSLVDLTGLSYEQYF	TGTGCCAGCAGCTTAGTCGATTTGACAGGCTTATCCTACGAGCAGTACTTC	TRBV7-8	.	.	TRBJ2-7
CASSLVTGALPYEQYF	TGTGCCAGCAGTTTAGTAACGGGAGCTCTACCCTACGAGCAGTACTTC	TRBV27	few	.	TRBJ2-7
CASSASTGGGHGYTF	TGTGCCAGCAGTGCCTCGACAGGGGGCGGGCATGGCTACACCTTC	TRBV6-1	few	TRBD1	TRBJ1-2
CASSIVFGTGANYGYTF	TGTGCCAGTAGTATAGTTTTCGGGACAGGGGCTAACTATGGCTACACCTTC	TRBV19	.	TRBD1	TRBJ1-2
CSVGLGTSADTQYF	TGCAGCGTCGGACTAGGGACTAGCGCCGATACGCAGTATTTT	TRBV29-1	few	TRBD2	TRBJ2-3
CASRMDRSSYNEQFF	TGTGCCAGTAGGATGGACAGGAGCTCCTACAATGAGCAGTTCTTC	TRBV19	.	TRBD1	TRBJ2-1
CASSRRVQREGETQYF	TGTGCCAGCTCACGACGGGTCCAAAGAGAGGGTGAGACCCAGTACTTC	TRBV18	.	.	TRBJ2-5
CASSSPLYEQYF	TGTGCCAGCAGCTCTCCCCTCTACGAGCAGTACTTC	TRBV5-6	.	.	TRBJ2-7
CASSFRPGQGARQPQHF	TGTGCCAGTAGTTTTCGACCGGGACAGGGGGCGAGGCAGCCCCAGCATTTT	TRBV19	.	TRBD1	TRBJ1-5
CVSRLGTVGGELFF	TGTGTCAGCAGGCTTGGGACTGTCGGCGGGGAGCTGTTTTTT	TRBV5-5	.	.	TRBJ2-2
CASSLGGTGGYEQYF	TGTGCCAGCAGCTTAGGCGGGACAGGGGGCTACGAGCAGTACTTC	TRBV13	.	TRBD1	TRBJ2-7
CASERQGSIPGNTIYF	TGTGCCAGCGAGAGACAGGGTAGCATTCCTGGAAACACCATATATTTT	TRBV19	.	TRBD1	TRBJ1-3
CASSVTSGSSEQFF	TGTGCCAGCAGTGTGACTAGCGGGAGTAGTGAGCAGTTCTTC	TRBV6-4	.	TRBD2	TRBJ2-1
CASSSGQVNSPLHF	TGTGCCAGCAGCTCGGGACAGGTGAATTCACCCCTCCACTTT	TRBV7-6	.	TRBD1	TRBJ1-6
CASSSQGAILGELFF	TGTGCCAGCAGCTCCCAGGGGGCGATACTGGGGGAGCTGTTTTTT	TRBV14	.	TRBD1	TRBJ2-2